The 31 T cell receptor beta chains reported below all come from one sample, sequenced in a study of CD8+CD57+ T cells in acquired aplastic anemia. Investigators profiled TCR beta VDJ and CDR3 from genomic DNA template. TCRdb fed the reads into MiXCR, producing one record per CDR3 protein. Among 400,000 to 450,000 distinct CDR3 sequences listed, about 70% were seen once. Input material: sorted CD4+, CD8+, or CD8+CD57+ T cells (not recorded which) from PBMCs. These receptors were collected from a human donor in good health, serving as a control.

As to this clonotype: In this CDR3 the conserved last residue, phenylalanine or tryptophan, is missing, so a read error is likely. The limits of the CDR3 on the DNA are not certain, so only TCRdb's listed CDR3 is given. The chain couples TRBV2 to TRBJ2-7; the D call in the table, TRBD1, was not verified against the DNA. A total of 16 residues make up the CDR3, ends included. Germline V CDR1 and CDR2: SNHLY, FYNNEI. CDR3 sequence: CASSLATGRGPAQQFG.

In the case of this clonotype: One base away lies a much larger clone, so this may be a sequencing read error. The chain employs TRBV20-1 and TRBJ1-3; D remains ambiguous. CDR3 length: 15 amino acids. The V and J ends lost 0 bases and 0 bases respectively, with 9 bases between them. Germline CDR1 DFQATT, CDR2 SNEGSKA (reference sequence). This chain's CDR3 is CSARDQPRSGNTIYF. The CDR3 nucleotides read TGCAGTGCTAGAGATCAGCCGCGCTCTGGAAACACCATATATTTT.

As for this clonotype: Sequence at one end of the junction differs from germline and may be a read error. The rearrangement joins TRBV2 to TRBJ1-4; TRBD1 might be the D (5 bases). The germline gives CDR1 SNHLY, CDR2 FYNNEI. The CDR3 totals 14 residues. DNA for the CDR3: TGCGCCAGCAGCGTCCCGGGGGATGGTGAAGAGCTGTTTTTT. Amino acids: CASSVPGDGEELFF.

Regarding this clonotype: This CDR3 is missing its conserved last phenylalanine or tryptophan, likely due to a read error. The DNA is left out, because the CDR3 cannot be placed on it with certainty; the CDR3 is given as TCRdb lists it. V gene TRBV7-2 combines with J gene TRBJ1-4; TRBD1 is taken as the D call from the table, unchecked against the DNA. The germline CDR1 and CDR2 sequences are SGHTA and FQGNSA. The CDR3 is 13 amino acids long, termini counted. The CDR3 reads CASSFVTGGEGLK.

The chain recombines TRBV10-2 with TRBJ2-1; no clear D gene. CDR3 length equals 13 residues. Germline loops: CDR1 WSHSY, CDR2 SAAADI. The V gene lost 2 bases and the J gene lost 5 bases, with 7 bases spanning the gap. The CDR3 here is CASSEPWDNEQFF. The CDR3 DNA sequence: TGCGCCAGCAGTGAGCCGTGGGACAATGAGCAGTTCTTC.

J is TRBJ1-2 and V is TRBV7-2, with 10 bases matching TRBD1. Germline V gene data show CDR1 as SGHTA and CDR2 as FQGNSA. This CDR3 is built from 17 residues. V trimming: 4 bases; J trimming: 8 bases; junction bases outside the gene matches: 16. CDR3 DNA: TGTGCCAGCAGCTCCGAGCCGGGACAGGGGCATGGAAAAGGCTACACCTTC. It encodes CASSSEPGQGHGKGYTF.

This clonotype is a singleton in its sample. V is TRBV5-1 and J is TRBJ2-5, with D maybe TRBD2 (5 bases). Trimming left V 5 bases short and J 3 bases short, with 17 bases between. The CDR3 sequence is 15 residues long. The germline V gene encodes CDR1 SGHRS and CDR2 YFSETQ. The CDR3 is CASRLTPAAEETQYF. CDR3 nucleotides: TGCGCCAGCAGACTGACCCCAGCGGCTGAAGAGACCCAGTACTTC. The full variable domain, its missing parts supplied by reference TRBV5-1 and TRBJ2-5, is KAGVTQTPRYLIKTRGQQVTLSCSPISGHRSVSWYQQTPGQGLQFLFEYFSETQRNKGNFPGRFSGRQFSNSRSEMNVSTLELGDSALYLCASRLTPAAEETQYFGPGTRLLVL.

This clonotype was observed many times. The CDR3 loop reads CASSRTESPLHF. The CDR3 DNA reads as TGTGCCAGCAGTCGCACAGAGTCACCCCTCCACTTT. The chain couples TRBV3-1 to TRBJ1-6; no firm D call. CDR1 and CDR2 from the germline V gene are LGHDT and YNNKEL (reference sequence). With 6 bases removed from V and 10 bases from J, the gap between germline ends came to 10 bases. The CDR3 totals 12 residues.

J is TRBJ1-5 and V is TRBV5-4; D gene ambiguous. V was cut by 4 bases and J by 1 base, with 9 bases left in between. The CDR3 sequence is 14 residues long. CDR1 is SGHNT and CDR2 is YYREEE in the germline V gene (reference sequence). DNA for the CDR3: TGTGCCAGCAGCAAGATCGCAAGCAATCAGCCCCAGCATTTT. Translated, it gives CASSKIASNQPQHF.

A remark on this clonotype: No DNA is shown, since the ends of the CDR3 on it are uncertain; the CDR3 is the one TCRdb lists. This chain uses TRBV7-9 with TRBJ2-7; the table's D call, TRBD1, was not checked against the DNA. The CDR3 is 14 amino acids long, termini counted. CDR1 and CDR2 from the germline V gene are SEHNR and FQNEAQ (reference sequence). The CDR3 loop reads CASSWDRGEATPSF.

As regards this clonotype: One end of the junction fails to match germline, which may point to a read error. The chain couples TRBV13 to TRBJ2-1, with D possibly matching TRBD2 (6 bases). Per germline, CDR1 PRHDT and CDR2 FYEKMQ (reference sequence). The CDR3 consists of 12 residues. Here the CDR3 reads CASSSSDAKHFF. CDR3 DNA sequence: TGTGCCAGCAGCTCTAGCGACGCCAAGCATTTTTTC.

The chain links TRBV5-1 to TRBJ2-1; D may correspond to TRBD1 or TRBD2 (5 bases each). The V gene's germline CDR1 is SGHRS and CDR2 YFSETQ. This CDR3 has 17 amino acids. V dropped 5 bases and J dropped 10 bases, with 28 bases sitting between them. CDR3 protein: CASRRPEREKGPGEQFF. The CDR3 nucleotides are TGCGCCAGCAGACGTCCAGAACGTGAAAAGGGGCCGGGAGAGCAGTTCTTC.

This clonotype was recorded at least ten times. The J gene is TRBJ2-7, the V gene TRBV7-8; perhaps TRBD1 as D (6 bases). V dropped 3 bases and J dropped 6 bases, with 15 bases sitting between them. Germline CDR1 reads SGHVS; CDR2 reads FQNEAQ. This CDR3 spans 14 amino acids. CDR3 sequence (DNA): TGTGCCAGCAGCTTCAGGGGACCGGTCGGCGAGCAGTACGTC. This gives the protein CASSFRGPVGEQYV.

As for this clonotype: Lacking the conserved final phenylalanine or tryptophan, this CDR3 likely reflects a read error. Because the CDR3's place on the DNA is in doubt, the DNA is left out and the CDR3 is given as listed by TCRdb. This rearrangement joins TRBV7-9 to TRBJ1-2. CDR1 is SEHNR, CDR2 FQNEAQ, per germline (reference sequence). The CDR3 is 13 residues long, ends included. CDR3 in amino acids: CASSLAGWNGYTQ.

Note on this clonotype: The conserved phenylalanine or tryptophan is not found at the CDR3 terminus, so this likely reflects a read error. The DNA is omitted, as the CDR3 cannot be located on it reliably, and the CDR3 follows TCRdb's listing. The CDR3 loop reads CASSSPQGAHL. The chain has TRBV28 and TRBJ2-7; the table's D call TRBD1 went unverified against the DNA. The germline CDR1 and CDR2 sequences are MDHEN and SYDVKM. The CDR3 is 11 amino acids in total, end residues counted.

Comment on this clonotype: This could be a read error, since a much larger clone is one nucleotide away. The rearrangement joins TRBV7-2 to TRBJ2-1; D unclear. V gave up 7 bases and J gave up 5 bases, with 15 bases separating them. The CDR3 spans 14 residues. The V gene's germline CDR1 is SGHTA and CDR2 FQGNSA. The CDR3 sequence is CASTFNVGHNEQFF. The DNA of the CDR3 is TGTGCCAGCACCTTCAACGTGGGCCACAATGAGCAGTTCTTC.

On this clonotype: Compared with germline, one end of the junction differs, possibly owing to a read error. The rearrangement links TRBV5-1 to TRBJ1-2, with D tentatively TRBD1 (5 bases). Germline CDR1 and CDR2: SGHRS and YFSETQ. The CDR3 extends over 15 amino acids. CDR3 sequence reads: CASSLDWGRAYGYTF. Here the CDR3 DNA reads TGTGCCAGCAGCCTCGACTGGGGGAGAGCTTATGGCTACACCTTC.

In this sample, this clonotype turned up once. The V and J genes are TRBV19 and TRBJ1-2; the D is unclear. The CDR3 contains 13 residues. Germline V gives CDR1 LNHDA, CDR2 SQIVND (reference sequence). CDR3 sequence: CARGGYGLYGYTF. The CDR3 region has the DNA TGTGCTAGAGGAGGGTACGGGCTTTATGGCTACACCTTC.

This chain connects TRBV9 to TRBJ2-6; no firm D call. V was trimmed by 3 bases and J by 0 bases, leaving 10 bases between them. This CDR3 spans 16 amino acids. Per germline, CDR1 SGDLS and CDR2 YYNGEE. The CDR3: CASSDALSSGANVLTF. The CDR3 DNA is TGTGCCAGCAGCGACGCTCTAAGCTCTGGGGCCAACGTCCTGACTTTC.

This clonotype was recorded at least ten times. The chain's CDR3 is CASSRTGTQPETQYF. CDR3 DNA sequence: TGTGCCAGCAGCCGTACCGGGACTCAACCAGAGACCCAGTACTTC. This chain joins TRBV7-2 and TRBJ2-5; maybe TRBD2 (6 bases). V was shortened by 5 bases and J by 4 bases, with 17 bases between the two germline ends. CDR3 length: 15 amino acids. The germline CDR1 and CDR2 sequences are SGHTA and FQGNSA.

This clonotype was picked up many times. The rearrangement uses TRBV19 and TRBJ2-7; TRBD2 matches at 7 bases. The germline CDR1 and CDR2 sequences are LNHDA and SQIVND (reference sequence). There are 12 residues in the CDR3. J was trimmed by 6 bases and V by 6 bases; bases with no gene match: 5. Here the CDR3 reads CASSHRGGEQYF. The CDR3 bases are TGTGCCAGTAGCCACCGCGGGGGCGAGCAGTACTTC. Variable domain in full (rest from reference TRBV19 and TRBJ2-7): DGGITQSPKYLFRKEGQNVTLSCEQNLNHDAMYWYRQDPGQGLRLIYYSQIVNDFQKGDIAEGYSVSREKKESFPLTVTSAQKNPTAFYLCASSHRGGEQYFGPGTRLTVT.

This sequence joins TRBV20-1 and TRBJ2-7, with TRBD1 identical over 7 bases. V was pared by 6 bases and J by 4 bases, with 9 bases of the junction left unmatched. Looked up from germline, CDR1 is DFQATT and CDR2 is SNEGSKA (reference sequence). CDR3 length: 13 amino acids. The CDR3 spells CSASGQEGYEQYF. CDR3 DNA sequence: TGCAGTGCCTCCGGACAGGAAGGATACGAGCAGTACTTC.

With respect to this clonotype: At one of its ends the junction is not consistent with the germline gene, which may arise from a read error. The rearrangement uses TRBV2 and TRBJ1-5, with unresolved D. CDR1 SNHLY and CDR2 FYNNEI come from the germline V gene. This CDR3 has 14 residues. As DNA, the CDR3 is TGTGCCAGCAGTGAGGCAGGAGACTACCAGCCCGAGCATTTT. Translated, it gives CASSEAGDYQPEHF.

The rearrangement uses TRBV4-3 and TRBJ2-5; D not certain. The V end was cut by 0 bases, the J end by 0 bases, with 5 bases between. Germline assignment: CDR1 LGHNA and CDR2 YSLEER. The CDR3 runs to 14 residues. The CDR3 spells CASSQEEYQETQYF. The CDR3 DNA is TGCGCCAGCAGCCAAGAAGAGTACCAAGAGACCCAGTACTTC.

This clonotype was picked up many times. Here the CDR3 DNA reads TGCGCCAGCAGTGAGCAGGGTTCTGGAAACACCATATATTTT. Its translation: CASSEQGSGNTIYF. The chain recombines TRBV10-2 with TRBJ1-3; the D gene is possibly TRBD1 (5 bases). Trimming removed 2 bases from V and 1 base from J, with 6 bases in between. The CDR3 is 14 residues long. In germline, CDR1 is WSHSY, CDR2 SAAADI.

The chain is built from TRBV20-1 and TRBJ2-7, with D possibly being TRBD1 (5 bases). Germline CDR1 reads DFQATT; CDR2 reads SNEGSKA (reference sequence). The CDR3 contains 13 residues. The ends were cut back, 8 bases at V and 7 bases at J, with 21 bases in the middle. CDR3 nucleotide sequence: TGCAGTACCAGGCCGACAGAGAACACTGAGCAGTACTTC. This translates into CSTRPTENTEQYF.

The rearrangement joins TRBV11-1 to TRBJ2-1, with D possibly matching TRBD1 (5 bases). The CDR3 is made up of 13 amino acids. Germline V gene sequence: CDR1 SGHAT, CDR2 FQDESV (reference sequence). Trimming removed 3 bases at V and 9 bases at J, with 12 bases between. The CDR3, as DNA: TGTGCCAGCAGCTTCAGTTCTGGGGCTGAGCAGTTCTTC. Protein sequence: CASSFSSGAEQFF.

This clonotype showed up many times. The V and J genes are TRBV5-1 and TRBJ1-2, with D uncertain. The ends were cut back, 0 bases at V and 1 base at J, with 13 bases in the middle. This CDR3 is 16 amino acids long. Germline loops: CDR1 SGHRS, CDR2 YFSETQ. CDR3 nucleotides: TGCGCCAGCAGCTTGGCCACTTTACAGCTTAACTATGGCTACACCTTC. It is translated as CASSLATLQLNYGYTF. The full variable domain, in which reference TRBV5-1 and TRBJ1-2 provide the parts outside the CDR3, is KAGVTQTPRYLIKTRGQQVTLSCSPISGHRSVSWYQQTPGQGLQFLFEYFSETQRNKGNFPGRFSGRQFSNSRSEMNVSTLELGDSALYLCASSLATLQLNYGYTFGSGTRLTVV.

The chain joins TRBV7-8 to TRBJ1-2, with 9 nucleotides matching TRBD1. The CDR3 length is 15 residues. Germline CDR1 SGHVS, CDR2 FQNEAQ. The ends lost 5 bases at V and 5 bases at J; junction bases unmatched: 9. The CDR3 is CASSVTGGVSYGYTF. CDR3 nucleotides: TGTGCCAGCAGCGTAACAGGGGGCGTTTCTTATGGCTACACCTTC.

This sequence joins TRBV11-1 and TRBJ1-1, with no clear D. V was trimmed by 3 bases and J by 3 bases, leaving 11 bases between them. The CDR3 runs to 14 residues. Germline loops: CDR1 SGHAT, CDR2 FQDESV (reference sequence). This CDR3 reads CASSLGVLHTEAFF. The CDR3 coding sequence is TGTGCCAGCAGCTTGGGCGTATTACACACTGAAGCTTTCTTT.

The J gene is TRBJ2-7, the V gene TRBV20-1, with D perhaps TRBD2 (5 bases). Trimming removed 0 bases at V and 2 bases at J, with 17 bases between. The CDR3 extends over 16 amino acids. Germline lookup yields CDR1 DFQATT and CDR2 SNEGSKA (reference sequence). The CDR3 region is CSARDVGLRNPYEQYF. In DNA form, the CDR3 reads TGCAGTGCTAGAGATGTCGGACTCCGGAATCCCTACGAGCAGTACTTC.